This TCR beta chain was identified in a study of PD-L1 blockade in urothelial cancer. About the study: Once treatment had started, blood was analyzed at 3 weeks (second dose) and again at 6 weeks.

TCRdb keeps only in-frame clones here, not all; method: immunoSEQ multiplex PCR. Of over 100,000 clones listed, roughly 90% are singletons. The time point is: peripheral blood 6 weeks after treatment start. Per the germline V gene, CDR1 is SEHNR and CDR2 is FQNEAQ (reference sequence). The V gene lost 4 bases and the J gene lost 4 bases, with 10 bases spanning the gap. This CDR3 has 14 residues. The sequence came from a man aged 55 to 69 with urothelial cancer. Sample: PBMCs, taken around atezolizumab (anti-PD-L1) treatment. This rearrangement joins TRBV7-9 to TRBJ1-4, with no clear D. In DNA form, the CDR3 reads TGTGCCAGCAGCTCTCGGGTAGATAATGAAAAACTGTTTTTT. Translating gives CASSSRVDNEKLFF.